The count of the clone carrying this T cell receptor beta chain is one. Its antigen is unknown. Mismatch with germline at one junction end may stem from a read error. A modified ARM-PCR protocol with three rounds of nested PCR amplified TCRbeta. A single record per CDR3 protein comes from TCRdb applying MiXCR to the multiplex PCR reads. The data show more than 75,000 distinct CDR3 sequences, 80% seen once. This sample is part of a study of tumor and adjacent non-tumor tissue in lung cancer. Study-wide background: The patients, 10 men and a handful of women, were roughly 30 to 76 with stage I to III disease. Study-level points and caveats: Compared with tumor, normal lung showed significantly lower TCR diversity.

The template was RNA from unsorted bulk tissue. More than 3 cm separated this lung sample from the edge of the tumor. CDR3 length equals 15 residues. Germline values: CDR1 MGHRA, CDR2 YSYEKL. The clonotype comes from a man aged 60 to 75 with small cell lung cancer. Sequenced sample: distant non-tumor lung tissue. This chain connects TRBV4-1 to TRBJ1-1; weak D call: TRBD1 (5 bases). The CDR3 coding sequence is TGCGCGAGCAGCCAAGTTCCAGGGTGTAGCACTGAAGCTTTCTTT. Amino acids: CASSQVPGCSTEAFF.